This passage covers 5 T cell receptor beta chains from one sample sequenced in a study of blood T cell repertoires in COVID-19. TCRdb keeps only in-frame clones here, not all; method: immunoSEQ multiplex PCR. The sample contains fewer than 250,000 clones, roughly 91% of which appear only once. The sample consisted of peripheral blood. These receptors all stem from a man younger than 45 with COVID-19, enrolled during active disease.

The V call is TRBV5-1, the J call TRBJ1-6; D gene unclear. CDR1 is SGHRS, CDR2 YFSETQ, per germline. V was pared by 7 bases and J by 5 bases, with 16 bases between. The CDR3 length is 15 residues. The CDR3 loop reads CASSREFINNSPLHF. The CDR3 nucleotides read TGCGCCAGCTCGAGGGAGTTCATTAATAATTCACCCCTCCACTTT.

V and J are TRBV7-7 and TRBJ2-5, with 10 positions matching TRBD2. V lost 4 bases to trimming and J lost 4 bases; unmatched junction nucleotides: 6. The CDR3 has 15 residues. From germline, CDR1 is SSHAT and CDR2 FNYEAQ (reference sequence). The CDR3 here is CASSSNSGGRETQYF. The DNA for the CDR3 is TGTGCCAGCAGCTCTAATAGCGGGGGGAGAGAGACCCAGTACTTC.

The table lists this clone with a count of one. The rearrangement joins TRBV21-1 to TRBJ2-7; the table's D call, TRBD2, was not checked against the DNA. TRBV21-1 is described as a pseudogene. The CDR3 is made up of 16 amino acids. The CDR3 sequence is CASSITLAGEYYEQYF. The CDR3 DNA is TGTGCCAGCAGCATAACACTAGCGGGGGAGTACTACGAGCAGTACTTC.

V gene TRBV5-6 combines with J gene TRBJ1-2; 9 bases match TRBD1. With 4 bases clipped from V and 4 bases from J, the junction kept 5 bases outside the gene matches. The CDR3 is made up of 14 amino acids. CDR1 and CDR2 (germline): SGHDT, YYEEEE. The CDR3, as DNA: TGTGCCAGCAGCGGAGGACAGGGGATCTATGGCTACACCTTC. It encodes CASSGGQGIYGYTF.

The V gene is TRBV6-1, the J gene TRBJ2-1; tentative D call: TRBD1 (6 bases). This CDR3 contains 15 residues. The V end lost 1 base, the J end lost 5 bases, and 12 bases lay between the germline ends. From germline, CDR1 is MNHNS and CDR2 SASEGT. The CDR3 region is CASSEGGQSHNEQFF. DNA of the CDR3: TGTGCCAGCAGTGAAGGGGGACAATCACACAATGAGCAGTTCTTC.